This TCR beta chain was recorded in a study of graft-versus-host responses after intestinal transplantation. The assay was immunoSEQ multiplex PCR, and TCRdb's table has in-frame clones only and misses some. Altogether tens of thousands of clones are present, under 95% being singletons, with the ten largest covering about 6%. Source: PBMCs, taken about 93 weeks after intestinal transplant. The TCR originated in a human patient who received an intestinal transplant, so some T cells may come from the graft donor.

The CDR3 region has the DNA TGTGCCAGCAGGGATAGGAAGGACACTGAAGCTTTCTTT. Amino acid sequence: CASRDRKDTEAFF. The chain joins TRBV6-6 to TRBJ1-1; D is undetermined. This CDR3 has 13 amino acids. Trimming cost V 6 bases and J 3 bases, with 11 bases left between them. The germline CDR1 and CDR2 sequences are MNHNY and SVGAGI (reference sequence).